These T cell receptor beta chains were read from a single sample in a study of cytomegalovirus exposure and HLA in healthy donors. Clones were sequenced by immunoSEQ multiplex PCR, and TCRdb holds only the in-frame ones, with some missing. The data contain 160,000 or so clones, about three quarters of them singletons. The specimen was PBMCs. The origin of the receptors is a man between 18 and 29 years old in good health and CMV-seropositive. Both conserved end residues are part of each CDR3.

TRBV13	TRBJ1-4	CASSIGTERNEKLFF
TRBV18	TRBJ2-2	CASSPVGTRNTGELFF
TRBV6-5	TRBJ1-5	CASSTRQGYQPQHF
TRBV25-1	TRBJ1-6	CASSESGRGPYNSPLHF
TRBV7-2	TRBJ1-6	CASSSHPGYNSPLHF
TRBV19	TRBJ2-4	CASSSGPSREPFRGNIQYF
TRBV25-1	TRBJ1-3	CASTDRFSGNTIYF
TRBV10-1	TRBJ2-3	CASSRELASTDTQYF
TRBV6-1	TRBJ1-4	CASSWERGGGEKLFF
TRBV27	TRBJ1-4	CASRKSYSGQGEEKLFF
TRBV7-9	TRBJ1-2	CASSPNHQGVAF
TRBV29-1	TRBJ1-1	CSVDRDTEAFF
TRBV4-1	TRBJ1-2	CASSPSGGLGGYTF
TRBV28	TRBJ1-2	CASSLNLVVDTF
TRBV11-3	TRBJ2-4	CASSFGGPRNIQYF
TRBV4-1	TRBJ2-2	CASSQGGAGGGTGELFF
TRBV11-2	TRBJ2-1	CASSLASGGANEQFF
TRBV5-1	TRBJ2-2	CASSYSGENTGELFF
TRBV7-2	TRBJ2-5	CASSLELGQGETQYF
TRBV6-5	TRBJ1-5	CASSYSRGLGQPQHF
TRBV30	TRBJ2-5	CAWSVLGGSATQYF
TRBV6-5	TRBJ1-1	CASSAGRRLEAFF
TRBV19	TRBJ1-5	CASSIGQSNQPQHF
TRBV19	TRBJ2-2	CASSAGTSGGANGELFF
TRBV7-2	TRBJ1-4	CASSWGLGEKLFF
TRBV18	TRBJ2-2	CASSHYRLVIDGELFF
TRBV5-1	TRBJ1-1	CASGEGKQTLNTEAFF
TRBV10-3	TRBJ1-5	CAISEGDRAQPQHF
TRBV14	TRBJ2-5	CASSDGLAEETQYF
TRBV6-5	TRBJ1-6	CASKVDRNNSPLHF
TRBV15	TRBJ2-1	CATSRVDGGGDYNEQFF
TRBV5-6	TRBJ2-1	CASSYADRDNEQFF
TRBV7-2	TRBJ2-3	CASSSGPGGVGDTQYF
TRBV18	TRBJ2-3	CASSPLAVAGGRTDTQYF
TRBV20-1	TRBJ2-4	CSAWTSNIQYF